This passage covers 29 T cell receptor beta chains from one sample sequenced in a study of T cell repertoires in cytomegalovirus infection. Via MiXCR, TCRdb re-called the reads, giving one row per CDR3 protein. The sample includes about 320,000 distinct CDR3 sequences, 9% to 9.5% seen only once; the top ten take roughly 4.5%. The sample consisted of PBMCs. Receptors originate from a human donor in good health (CMV status not recorded). Some clones in this sample may be carry-over from other donors' samples.

This clonotype was seen ten or more times. The chain joins TRBV7-2 to TRBJ2-2; 9 positions match TRBD1. V gave up 6 bases and J gave up 3 bases; unmatched junction bases: 8. The germline gives CDR1 SGHTA, CDR2 FQGNSA. This CDR3 comprises 16 residues. CDR3: CASSRETGGDTGELFF. DNA for the CDR3: TGTGCCAGCAGTCGAGAGACAGGGGGGGACACCGGGGAGCTGTTTTTT.

This clonotype has just a few counts. The chain carries TRBV7-2 and TRBJ2-3, with TRBD2 matching over 8 bases. The CDR3 consists of 15 residues. Germline values: CDR1 SGHTA, CDR2 FQGNSA. The ends lost 7 bases at V and 2 bases at J; junction bases unmatched: 8. The CDR3 loop reads CASTKGLAYTDTQYF. The CDR3, as DNA: TGTGCCAGCACCAAAGGACTAGCCTACACAGATACGCAGTATTTT.

This clonotype was picked up many times. V is TRBV7-2 and J is TRBJ1-2; D is undetermined. Trimming left V 1 base short and J 0 bases short, with 3 bases between. CDR3 length: 13 residues. Germline V gives CDR1 SGHTA, CDR2 FQGNSA. In nucleotides, the CDR3 is TGTGCCAGCAGCTTAGGAGCTAACTATGGCTACACCTTC. Translated: CASSLGANYGYTF.

This clonotype was seen many times. V and J are TRBV7-2 and TRBJ2-4; TRBD2 matches at 11 bases. Germline V lookup: CDR1 SGHTA, CDR2 FQGNSA. V shed 1 base, J shed 4 bases, and the junction held 3 bases outside the gene matches. This CDR3 comprises 16 residues. CDR3 protein: CASSLVGTSGKNIQYF. The CDR3, as DNA: TGTGCCAGCAGCTTAGTGGGGACTAGCGGAAAAAACATTCAGTACTTC.

This clonotype was counted at least ten times. The rearrangement links TRBV27 to TRBJ2-1, with D hard to call. Germline values: CDR1 MNHEY, CDR2 SMNVEV (reference sequence). The V end was cut by 2 bases, the J end by 0 bases, with 11 bases between. The CDR3 loop spans 16 amino acids. The CDR3 protein is CASSLIAPSSYNEQFF. The CDR3 region has the DNA TGTGCCAGCAGTTTAATCGCCCCAAGCTCCTACAATGAGCAGTTCTTC.

This chain uses TRBV18 with TRBJ2-2; TRBD1 or TRBD2 may be the D gene (6 bases each). Trimming left V 0 bases short and J 5 bases short, with 16 bases between. This CDR3 has 17 residues. Germline loops: CDR1 KGHSH, CDR2 LQKENI. The DNA of the CDR3 is TGTGCCAGCTCACCACCAAAGGGGGTCGGGAGAACCGGGGAGCTGTTTTTT. Encoded protein: CASSPPKGVGRTGELFF.

This clonotype was recorded at least ten times. The gene calls are TRBV7-8 and TRBJ2-7; maybe TRBD2 (5 bases). The V end lost 1 base, the J end lost 2 bases, and 15 bases lay between the germline ends. The CDR3 consists of 16 residues. Germline V lookup: CDR1 SGHVS, CDR2 FQNEAQ. CDR3 sequence: CASSLGSTTRPYEQYF. CDR3 in DNA: TGTGCCAGCAGCTTAGGGTCGACTACAAGACCCTACGAGCAGTACTTC.

This clonotype was detected a few times. This chain connects TRBV24-1 to TRBJ2-3, with TRBD2 matching 7 bases. The CDR3 runs to 17 residues. V shed 6 bases, J shed 5 bases, and the junction held 16 bases outside the gene matches. Germline V lookup: CDR1 KGHDR, CDR2 SFDVKD. CDR3 sequence (DNA): TGTGCCACCAGTTATCGGGGGGAAGGTTCTGGTGGAGATACGCAGTATTTT. Translated, it gives CATSYRGEGSGGDTQYF.

In its sample, this clonotype was seen a few times. The chain couples TRBV30 to TRBJ2-7; D remains ambiguous. Germline CDR1 is GTSNPN and CDR2 is SVGIG (reference sequence). The CDR3 has 11 residues. The V and J ends lost 0 bases and 6 bases respectively, with 6 bases between them. As DNA, the CDR3 is TGTGCCTGGAGTGTGGCAGCCGAGCAGTACTTC. Protein: CAWSVAAEQYF.

The chain employs TRBV7-9 and TRBJ2-1; no definite D call. CDR1 is SEHNR and CDR2 is FQNEAQ in the germline V gene (reference sequence). CDR3 size: 11 residues. Trimming shortened V by 5 bases and J by 8 bases, and 7 bases separated the two germline ends. CDR3 sequence: CASSRGYEQFF. CDR3 bases: TGTGCCAGCAGCCGAGGCTATGAGCAGTTCTTC.

Ten or more counts support this clonotype. V usage is TRBV7-2 and J usage is TRBJ2-1; D unresolved. This CDR3 region has 15 residues. The V end was cut by 1 base, the J end by 1 base, with 8 bases between. CDR1 is SGHTA and CDR2 is FQGNSA in the germline V gene. The CDR3 DNA is TGTGCCAGCAGCTTAGGATTCGGATCCTACAATGAGCAGTTCTTC. Amino acid sequence: CASSLGFGSYNEQFF.

This clonotype has ten or more counts. The chain links TRBV7-2 to TRBJ1-3; no reliable D call. CDR1 and CDR2 from the germline V gene are SGHTA and FQGNSA. The CDR3 is 15 residues long. V was clipped by 6 bases and J by 0 bases, with 12 bases between them. In nucleotides, the CDR3 is TGTGCCAGCAGTCAGGACCGAGGCTCTGGAAACACCATATATTTT. The encoded protein is CASSQDRGSGNTIYF.

The chain uses TRBV7-4 and TRBJ2-1; possible D gene TRBD2, 5 bases. CDR3 length equals 14 residues. V was cut by 5 bases and J by 4 bases, with 12 bases left in between. In germline, CDR1 is SGHVT, CDR2 SQSDAQ. The CDR3 sequence is CASSPGIQYNEQFF. CDR3 nucleotide sequence: TGTGCCAGCAGCCCCGGGATCCAGTACAATGAGCAGTTCTTC. The full variable domain, completed using reference TRBV7-4 and TRBJ2-1, is GAGVSQSPRYKVAKRGRDVALRCDSISGHVTLYWYRQTLGQGSEVLTYSQSDAQRDKSGRPSGRFSAERPERSVSTLKIQRTEQGDSAVYLCASSPGIQYNEQFFGPGTRLTVL.

V and J are TRBV11-1 and TRBJ1-1; tentative D call: TRBD1 (5 bases). The CDR3 is made up of 15 amino acids. V lost 2 bases, J lost 4 bases, and 14 bases lay in between. Germline lookup yields CDR1 SGHAT and CDR2 FQDESV (reference sequence). CDR3 sequence reads: CASSLSGPLGTEAFF. Here the CDR3 DNA reads TGTGCCAGCAGCTTATCGGGGCCTCTGGGCACTGAAGCTTTCTTT.

The CDR3 region is CASSIRGSGANVLTF. DNA of the CDR3: TGTGCCAGTAGTATTCGGGGATCTGGGGCCAACGTCCTGACTTTC. The chain employs TRBV19 and TRBJ2-6; the D gene is possibly TRBD2 (5 bases). This CDR3 comprises 15 residues. The ends were cut back, 3 bases at V and 1 base at J, with 7 bases in the middle. Germline CDR1 reads LNHDA; CDR2 reads SQIVND (reference sequence). Full variable domain (outside the CDR3, taken from reference TRBV19 and TRBJ2-6): DGGITQSPKYLFRKEGQNVTLSCEQNLNHDAMYWYRQDPGQGLRLIYYSQIVNDFQKGDIAEGYSVSREKKESFPLTVTSAQKNPTAFYLCASSIRGSGANVLTFGAGSRLTVL.

This clonotype was counted at least ten times. V usage is TRBV29-1 and J usage is TRBJ1-1; no definite D call. From germline, CDR1 is SQVTM and CDR2 ANQGSEA. With 6 bases removed from V and 5 bases from J, the gap between germline ends came to 7 bases. The CDR3 totals 10 residues. CDR3 protein: CSVFMTEAFF. The DNA for the CDR3 is TGCAGCGTCTTCATGACTGAAGCTTTCTTT.

In its sample, this clonotype was seen many times. The rearrangement joins TRBV7-8 to TRBJ2-7; perhaps TRBD2 as D (7 bases). Germline CDR1 reads SGHVS; CDR2 reads FQNEAQ. The CDR3 contains 14 residues. Deletions cut 1 base from V and 9 bases from J, with 16 bases between. DNA for the CDR3: TGTGCCAGCAGCTTAGAGCGCGGGGGCAGAGGGCAGTACTTC. Translated: CASSLERGGRGQYF.

In this sample, this clonotype turned up many times. The chain joins TRBV12-3 or TRBV12-4 to TRBJ1-5; D possibly corresponds to TRBD1 (5 bases). Trimming stripped 3 bases from V and 3 bases from J, with 15 bases between. CDR3 length: 16 amino acids. The CDR3 here is CASSFSTGGFNQPQHF. In nucleotides, the CDR3 is TGTGCCAGCAGTTTTTCTACAGGCGGCTTCAATCAGCCCCAGCATTTT.

The rearrangement uses TRBV7-2 and TRBJ1-1, with D maybe TRBD1 (5 bases). Trimming took off 4 bases at V and 5 bases at J, with 17 bases between the two ends. The length of the CDR3 is 15 residues. Germline loops: CDR1 SGHTA, CDR2 FQGNSA. CDR3 loop: CASSSRRGVVTEAFF. CDR3 nucleotide sequence: TGTGCCAGCAGCTCCAGGCGGGGGGTTGTAACTGAAGCTTTCTTT. Full variable domain (remainder filled in from reference TRBV7-2 and TRBJ1-1): GAGVSQSPSNKVTEKGKDVELRCDPISGHTALYWYRQSLGQGLEFLIYFQGNSAPDKSGLPSDRFSAERTGGSVSTLTIQRTQQEDSAVYLCASSSRRGVVTEAFFGQGTRLTVV.

This clonotype has more than one count but fewer than ten. The gene calls are TRBV24-1 and TRBJ2-1, with TRBD1 matching over 8 bases. The CDR3 has 14 amino acids. Germline assignment: CDR1 KGHDR and CDR2 SFDVKD. V dropped 0 bases and J dropped 6; count of bases not matched to a gene: 0. CDR3 DNA sequence: TGTGCCACCAGTGATTTGGGACAGGGCAATGAGCAGTTCTTC. Translating it yields CATSDLGQGNEQFF.

This chain connects TRBV12-3 or TRBV12-4 to TRBJ1-4, with unresolved D. Trimming removed 1 base at V and 5 bases at J, with 11 bases between. The CDR3 runs 15 residues. The DNA for the CDR3 is TGTGCCAGCAGTTTAGTGATAGGGCAGAATGAAAAACTGTTTTTT. Residues: CASSLVIGQNEKLFF.

Remarks on this clonotype: A much bigger clone sits one base away, suggesting this may be a read error. The J gene is TRBJ2-1, the V gene TRBV27, with unresolved D. CDR3 length: 11 amino acids. The ends were cut back, 8 bases at V and 2 bases at J, with 4 bases in the middle. From germline, CDR1 is MNHEY and CDR2 SMNVEV (reference sequence). CDR3 amino acids: CASGAYNEQFF. As DNA, the CDR3 is TGTGCCAGCGGCGCCTACAATGAGCAGTTCTTC.

This clonotype has a count of ten or more. This rearrangement joins TRBV10-3 to TRBJ1-4, with no clear D. The germline V gene encodes CDR1 ENHRY and CDR2 SYGVKD. Trimming left V 8 bases short and J 4 bases short, with 11 bases between. This CDR3 region has 13 residues. The CDR3 sequence is CAISEAGNEKLFF. The CDR3 DNA is TGTGCCATCTCGGAGGCGGGTAATGAAAAACTGTTTTTT.

This clonotype was seen at least ten times. J is TRBJ1-6 and V is TRBV7-2; 9 nucleotides match TRBD1. V gave up 1 base and J gave up 7 bases; unmatched junction bases: 2. The CDR3 is 15 amino acids. Germline values: CDR1 SGHTA, CDR2 FQGNSA. CDR3 region: CASSLVGQGNSPLHF. Written as DNA, the CDR3 is TGTGCCAGCAGCTTAGTGGGACAGGGAAATTCACCCCTCCACTTT.

Many counts were recorded for this clonotype. The J gene is TRBJ2-1, the V gene TRBV25-1; TRBD2 agrees at 12 bases. Trimming removed 2 bases from V and 9 bases from J; junction bases left unmatched: 8. Looked up from germline, CDR1 is MGHDK and CDR2 is SYGVNS. The CDR3 has 16 amino acids. For the CDR3, the DNA is TGTGCCAGCAGTGAAAAAACTAGCGGGAGGAGTAGTGAGCAGTTCTTC. Protein product: CASSEKTSGRSSEQFF.

This clonotype was found many times. At one end the junction does not follow the germline gene, possibly because of a read error. The CDR3 loop reads CASSIAHEQYF. CDR3 in DNA: TGTGCCAGCAGCATAGCCCACGAGCAGTACTTC. The chain carries TRBV7-9 and TRBJ2-7; no definite D call. Germline V gene data show CDR1 as SEHNR and CDR2 as FQNEAQ (reference sequence). The CDR3 runs 11 residues.

The V and J genes are TRBV30 and TRBJ1-5; D might be TRBD1 (5 bases). Deletions cut 2 bases from V and 4 bases from J, with 9 bases between. This CDR3 region has 13 residues. Germline V gene data show CDR1 as GTSNPN and CDR2 as SVGIG (reference sequence). CDR3 region: CAWSTGGNQPQHF. The DNA for the CDR3 is TGTGCCTGGAGTACAGGTGGAAATCAGCCCCAGCATTTT.

The genes are TRBV15 and TRBJ1-5, with D uncertain. This CDR3 spans 13 amino acids. Germline CDR1 reads LNHNV; CDR2 reads YYDKDF (reference sequence). Trimming took 2 bases from V and 0 from J, leaving 2 bases between them. The CDR3 loop reads CATSRSSNQPQHF. CDR3 nucleotides: TGTGCCACCAGCAGATCTAGCAATCAGCCCCAGCATTTT.

This clonotype was seen only a few times. The chain links TRBV5-4 to TRBJ2-1; D remains ambiguous. The CDR3 extends over 12 amino acids. The germline gives CDR1 SGHNT, CDR2 YYREEE (reference sequence). Trimming stripped 4 bases from V and 7 bases from J, with 9 bases between. DNA of the CDR3: TGTGCCAGCAGCGCCTACTTGAATGAGCAGTTCTTC. Translated: CASSAYLNEQFF.